A single sample is the source of the 17 T cell receptor beta chains below, sequenced in a study of blood T cell repertoires in COVID-19. The data were produced by immunoSEQ multiplex PCR, yet TCRdb's version contains in-frame clones alone and is incomplete. The repertoire holds around 20,000 clones, 70% to 90% seen once, with less than 30% in the top ten. The specimen was peripheral blood. These receptors came from a human donor with active COVID-19. The donor label of this sample is uncertain.

This sequence joins TRBV3-1 (or the pseudogene TRBV3-2) and TRBJ2-1; 8 nucleotides line up with TRBD2. The germline gives CDR1 LGHDT, CDR2 YNNKEL (reference sequence). This CDR3 region has 15 residues. V trimming: 0 bases; J trimming: 10 bases; junction bases outside the gene matches: 8. The CDR3 here is CASSQEGLAGKEQFF. The CDR3 coding sequence is TGTGCCAGCAGCCAAGAGGGTCTAGCGGGCAAAGAGCAGTTCTTC.

This sequence joins TRBV4-1 and TRBJ2-6; D gene uncertain. Per germline, CDR1 MGHRA and CDR2 YSYEKL. There are 15 residues in the CDR3. The V gene lost 0 bases and the J gene lost 5 bases, with 8 bases spanning the gap. The CDR3 DNA is TGCGCCAGCAGCCAAGATGGGCCGAGGGCCAACGTCCTGACTTTC. This translates into CASSQDGPRANVLTF.

This chain connects TRBV5-1 to TRBJ2-3; possible D gene TRBD1, 6 bases. Germline V gene data show CDR1 as SGHRS and CDR2 as YFSETQ. Trimming removed 3 bases at V and 4 bases at J, with 18 bases between. CDR3 size: 16 residues. The CDR3 sequence is CASSSIGGAEADTQYF. As DNA, the CDR3 is TGCGCCAGCAGCTCAATAGGGGGTGCCGAAGCAGATACGCAGTATTTT.

This chain links TRBV29-1 with TRBJ2-1, with 8 nucleotides matching TRBD2. Germline loops: CDR1 SQVTM, CDR2 ANQGSEA. The CDR3 spans 15 residues. V lost 3 bases and J lost 7; bases outside the gene matches: 11. Written as DNA, the CDR3 is TGCAGCGTTGAGGGACTAGTAGCGAGGCTGAATGAGCAGTTCTTC. Translated, it gives CSVEGLVARLNEQFF.

The genes are TRBV30 and TRBJ2-5; TRBD2 matches at 13 bases. This CDR3 has 15 amino acids. Per germline, CDR1 GTSNPN and CDR2 SVGIG (reference sequence). J lost 2 bases, V lost 1 base, and 1 base had no gene match. This CDR3 is CAWSEGLAGQETQYF. The CDR3 bases are TGTGCCTGGAGTGAGGGACTAGCGGGGCAAGAGACCCAGTACTTC.

The chain recombines TRBV7-3 with TRBJ2-5, with TRBD2 matching 12 bases. The trim removed 5 bases at V and 5 bases at J, leaving 9 bases unmatched. In germline, CDR1 is SGHTA, CDR2 FQGTGA. This CDR3 has 16 residues. CDR3 in DNA: TGTGCCAGCAGCCCTTCTAGCGGGGGGGCCCTCGAGACCCAGTACTTC. Translated, it gives CASSPSSGGALETQYF. The full variable domain, its missing parts supplied by reference TRBV7-3 and TRBJ2-5, is GAGVSQTPSNKVTEKGKYVELRCDPISGHTALYWYRQSLGQGPEFLIYFQGTGAADDSGLPNDRFFAVRPEGSVSTLKIQRTERGDSAVYLCASSPSSGGALETQYFGPGTRLLVL.

The V call is TRBV4-1, the J call TRBJ2-3, with D perhaps matching TRBD2 (5 bases). This CDR3 is 19 amino acids long. V gave up 2 bases and J gave up 0 bases, with 21 bases separating them. Germline V CDR1 and CDR2: MGHRA, YSYEKL. Here the CDR3 reads CASSQPRLRNLLSTDTQYF. Here the CDR3 DNA reads TGCGCCAGCAGCCAACCTAGACTACGGAACCTCCTTAGCACAGATACGCAGTATTTT.

V usage is TRBV28 and J usage is TRBJ1-2; D unresolved. With 6 bases removed from V and 3 bases from J, the gap between germline ends came to 14 bases. The CDR3 totals 14 residues. CDR1 MDHEN and CDR2 SYDVKM come from the germline V gene. CDR3 in DNA: TGTGCCAGCAGAACCGATGGGCAGTACTATGGCTACACCTTC. This encodes CASRTDGQYYGYTF.

The chain couples TRBV25-1 to TRBJ2-3, with 10 bases matching TRBD1. The CDR3 length is 14 residues. The junction had 4 bases not matched to a gene; V was cut back by 6 bases and J by 4 bases. CDR1 and CDR2 (germline): MGHDK, SYGVNS. CDR3 residues: CASRGQGSADTQYF. The CDR3 nucleotides are TGTGCCAGCAGGGGACAGGGGTCGGCAGATACGCAGTATTTT. The full variable domain, completed using reference TRBV25-1 and TRBJ2-3, is EADIYQTPRYLVIGTGKKITLECSQTMGHDKMYWYQQDPGMELHLIHYSYGVNSTEKGDLSSESTVSRIRTEHFPLTLESARPSHTSQYLCASRGQGSADTQYFGPGTRLTVL.

The chain links TRBV18 to TRBJ1-5; 7 nucleotides line up with TRBD1. The germline V gene encodes CDR1 KGHSH and CDR2 LQKENI. This CDR3 comprises 17 residues. The trim removed 3 bases at V and 0 bases at J, leaving 8 bases unmatched. CDR3 bases: TGTGCCAGCTCACCGACAGGGCGGGGATATAGCAATCAGCCCCAGCATTTT. Translating gives CASSPTGRGYSNQPQHF.

This chain links TRBV3-1 (or the pseudogene TRBV3-2) with TRBJ2-7, with a tentative D call TRBD2 (5 bases). Germline V lookup: CDR1 LGHDT, CDR2 YNNKEL (reference sequence). The CDR3 consists of 18 residues. Trimming shortened V by 2 bases and J by 3 bases, and 23 bases separated the two germline ends. In nucleotides, the CDR3 is TGTGCCAGCAGCCAACCATACGCGCGGCGGGTCCCTTTCTACGAGCAGTACTTC. Translation gives CASSQPYARRVPFYEQYF.

The chain uses TRBV29-1 and TRBJ1-1; no reliable D call. V lost 6 bases to trimming and J lost 1 base, with 3 bases between them. Germline CDR1 is SQVTM and CDR2 is ANQGSEA. The CDR3 extends over 10 amino acids. The CDR3: CSVANTEAFF. CDR3 DNA: TGCAGCGTGGCGAACACTGAAGCTTTCTTT.

The chain uses TRBV5-1 and TRBJ2-7; 7 bases agree with TRBD2. The CDR3 spans 13 residues. CDR1 is SGHRS and CDR2 is YFSETQ in the germline V gene. Trimming cost V 1 base and J 4 bases; bases outside gene matches: 2. CDR3 protein: CASSLSGAYEQYF. CDR3 DNA: TGCGCCAGCAGCTTGAGCGGGGCTTACGAGCAGTACTTC.

This clone has more than one count but fewer than ten. The V gene is TRBV6-6, the J gene TRBJ2-2, with D maybe TRBD1 (5 bases). The CDR3 is 17 amino acids. The germline V gene encodes CDR1 MNHNY and CDR2 SVGAGI (reference sequence). V was clipped by 5 bases and J by 3 bases, with 19 bases between them. The CDR3 coding sequence is TGTGCCAGCAGTCAATCACGACAGTTGGCTTACACCGGGGAGCTGTTTTTT. Translation gives CASSQSRQLAYTGELFF.

The chain combines TRBV18 with TRBJ1-2; TRBD1 might be the D (5 bases). Germline assignment: CDR1 KGHSH and CDR2 LQKENI. The germline V and J ends were trimmed by 5 bases and 8 bases, with 12 bases remaining between them. The CDR3 is made up of 12 amino acids. The CDR3 DNA is TGTGCCAGCTCAGAATGGGGGGACGGCTACACCTTC. Its translation: CASSEWGDGYTF.

In nucleotides, the CDR3 is TGTGCCTGGAGTGCGCGAGGCAATCAGCCCCAGCATTTT. This encodes CAWSARGNQPQHF. This chain uses TRBV30 with TRBJ1-5, with D unresolved. This CDR3 is 13 amino acids long. In germline, CDR1 is GTSNPN, CDR2 SVGIG (reference sequence). V was cut by 1 base and J by 2 bases, with 6 bases left in between. Using reference TRBV30 and TRBJ1-5 for the parts outside the CDR3, the full variable domain is SQTIHQWPATLVQPVGSPLSLECTVEGTSNPNLYWYRQAAGRGLQLLFYSVGIGQISSEVPQNLSASRPQDRQFILSSKKLLLSDSGFYLCAWSARGNQPQHFGDGTRLSIL.

The chain employs TRBV11-2 and TRBJ2-7; 9 bases agree with TRBD1. The CDR3 loop spans 15 amino acids. The junction had 8 bases not matched to a gene; V was cut back by 5 bases and J by 3 bases. CDR1 and CDR2 (germline): SGHAT, FQNNGV. The DNA for the CDR3 is TGTGCCAGCAGCCGCAATACAGGGGGCAGCTACGAGCAGTACTTC. Translation: CASSRNTGGSYEQYF.